One and the same sample provided the 8 T cell receptor beta chains below, sequenced in a study of regulatory T cells in long-lasting Graves disease. HTBI primers from iRepertoire and Arm-PCR of CDR3 regions yielded the TCR beta libraries. TCRdb ran MiXCR on the multiplex PCR reads and lists one entry per CDR3 protein. The table has about 470,000 distinct CDR3 sequences, less than 25% seen once. Sample time point: persistent/refractory GD, antithyroid drugs over 5 years with positive TRAb. With RNA extracted from PBMCs as input, the TCR library was made. The input for sequencing was peripheral blood mononuclear cells (PBMCs), taken when the disease was refractory, from a patient treated with antithyroid drugs. The receptors shown here come from a female donor with Graves disease.

This clonotype showed up many times. This sequence joins TRBV20-1 and TRBJ2-7; the match to TRBD2 covers 7 bases. V lost 6 bases and J lost 2; bases outside the gene matches: 13. CDR1 is DFQATT, CDR2 SNEGSKA, per germline (reference sequence). The CDR3 spans 15 residues. The CDR3 coding sequence is TGCAGTGCGCCCCACCCCGAGCGGGGACCCTACGAGCAGTACTTC. Protein sequence: CSAPHPERGPYEQYF.

The rearrangement links TRBV13 to TRBJ2-7; D not certain. The V end was cut by 5 bases, the J end by 5 bases, with 13 bases between. From germline, CDR1 is PRHDT and CDR2 FYEKMQ (reference sequence). The CDR3 spans 13 residues. The CDR3 region has the DNA TGTGCCAGCAGCCTCCGATTACCTGACGAGCAGTACTTC. As protein: CASSLRLPDEQYF.

This clonotype was observed many times. The V and J genes are TRBV11-2 and TRBJ2-7; the match to TRBD2 covers 8 bases. This CDR3 is 15 amino acids long. V lost 5 bases, J lost 1 base, and 7 bases stayed unmatched. Germline V gives CDR1 SGHAT, CDR2 FQNNGV. CDR3 nucleotides: TGTGCCAGCAGCCCCCAAGCGGGAGAATCCTACGAGCAGTACTTC. Its translation: CASSPQAGESYEQYF.

This clonotype was counted only a few times. This sequence joins TRBV12-3 or TRBV12-4 and TRBJ1-3, with 7 bases identical to TRBD1. The trim removed 5 bases at V and 0 bases at J, leaving 7 bases unmatched. The CDR3 consists of 16 residues. In nucleotides, the CDR3 is TGTGCCAGCAGTCCCGGGACAGAGAGCTCTGGAAACACCATATATTTT. It is translated as CASSPGTESSGNTIYF.

The J gene is TRBJ2-2, the V gene TRBV7-9, with D uncertain. This CDR3 has 17 residues. Trimming took 1 base from V and 1 from J, leaving 13 bases between them. Germline assignment: CDR1 SEHNR and CDR2 FQNEAQ (reference sequence). Here the CDR3 DNA reads TGTGCCAGCAGCTTAGGGGCTACCTCGATGAACACCGGGGAGCTGTTTTTT. It translates to CASSLGATSMNTGELFF.

The sample holds one count of this clonotype. The rearrangement links TRBV20-1 to TRBJ2-2, with TRBD2 matching over 8 bases. The V gene end was trimmed by 4 bases and the J gene end by 5 bases; junction bases not matched to a gene: 9. Germline CDR1 and CDR2: DFQATT and SNEGSKA (reference sequence). This CDR3 is built from 15 residues. This CDR3 is CSATSGGVGTGELFF. CDR3 DNA sequence: TGCAGTGCTACAAGCGGGGGAGTAGGGACCGGGGAGCTGTTTTTT.

Many counts were recorded for this clonotype. The CDR3, as DNA: TGTGCCACCAGCGGAAAACGGGAGCCTCGAGAGACCCAGTACTTC. This codes for CATSGKREPRETQYF. The chain carries TRBV15 and TRBJ2-5; possibly TRBD2 for D (6 bases). V lost 5 bases and J 4 bases, leaving 17 bases between the germline ends. The CDR3 covers 15 residues. Germline V gives CDR1 LNHNV, CDR2 YYDKDF (reference sequence).

Concerning this clonotype: This may come from a read error, since a much larger clone is one base off. This CDR3 fails to terminate in the conserved phenylalanine or tryptophan, so it likely reflects a read error. The J gene is TRBJ1-1, the V gene TRBV7-8, with D tentatively TRBD1 (6 bases). The CDR3 contains 14 residues. V lost 4 bases and J 3 bases, leaving 12 bases between the germline ends. Germline CDR1 is SGHVS and CDR2 is FQNEAQ. In DNA, the CDR3 is TGTGCCAGCAGCTCCTTCGGGGGGCACACTGAAGCTTTCCTT. Residues: CASSSFGGHTEAFL.